The sample holds many counts of the clone carrying this T cell receptor (beta chain). Its antigen is as yet unknown. The entry originates in a study of identical twins. Only healthy Caucasians were enrolled as donors. TCRdb independently ran MiXCR on the 5' RACE reads; one entry per CDR3 protein. Of 500,000 to 550,000 distinct CDR3 sequences listed, approximately 22% are singletons. There are 15 residues in the CDR3. V lost 5 bases and J lost 8, with 19 bases in between. Overall study findings and caveats: Beta out-of-frame sequences displayed a weaker excess of sharing between twins.

These data were likewise used in another study, on T cells expressing NK-cell markers. That work adds: Of eight sequenced donors, seven were HCMV-seropositive and one HCMV-seronegative.

The TCR was taken from a woman younger than 30 in good health. The sample taken for sequencing was CD4+ T cells sorted from blood. The chain joins TRBV12-3 or TRBV12-4 to TRBJ2-1; D assignment may be TRBD1 or TRBD2 (5 bases each). This CDR3 reads CASSLDSRGIDEQFF. CDR3 nucleotide sequence: TGTGCCAGCAGTCTGGACTCGAGGGGTATCGATGAGCAGTTCTTC.